A single sample is the source of the 24 T cell receptor beta chains below, sequenced in a study of cytomegalovirus exposure and HLA in healthy donors. Measured with immunoSEQ multiplex PCR; TCRdb has only the in-frame clones, and not every one. The table has tens of thousands of clones, roughly 97% seen once. The source material was PBMCs. The receptors originated from a man between 18 and 29 years old in good health and CMV-seronegative.

The CDR3 bases are TGTGCTTCCGCGACAGCCATGAACACTGAAGCTTTCTTT. This gives the protein CASATAMNTEAFF. The chain uses TRBV12-5 and TRBJ1-1, with D perhaps TRBD1 (5 bases). V was pared by 11 bases and J by 0 bases, with 13 bases between. From germline, CDR1 is LGHNT and CDR2 FRNRAP. The CDR3 length is 13 residues.

The chain is built from TRBV10-3 and TRBJ2-7; 8 bases are a match to TRBD2. J gave up 5 bases and V 4 bases, and 10 bases lay outside the gene matches. The CDR3 is made up of 15 amino acids. CDR1 ENHRY and CDR2 SYGVKD come from the germline V gene. As DNA, the CDR3 is TGTGCCATCAGTGGACCCGGGACTAGGAGCCACGAGCAGTACTTC. Its translation: CAISGPGTRSHEQYF.

The chain is built from TRBV27 and TRBJ2-1; maybe TRBD2 (6 bases). This CDR3 spans 15 amino acids. CDR1 is MNHEY, CDR2 SMNVEV, per germline (reference sequence). V was clipped by 5 bases and J by 8 bases, with 19 bases between them. CDR3 in amino acids: CASSLFWTNRDEQFF. In nucleotides, the CDR3 is TGTGCCAGCAGTCTCTTCTGGACTAACCGGGATGAGCAGTTCTTC.

The CDR3 is CASSPRTGGVTEAFF. CDR3 nucleotides: TGTGCCAGTAGTCCACGGACAGGGGGTGTCACTGAAGCTTTCTTT. The rearrangement uses TRBV19 and TRBJ1-1, with 10 bases that match TRBD1. Unmatched junction bases numbered 7, after V lost 5 bases and J lost 4 bases. CDR1 LNHDA and CDR2 SQIVND come from the germline V gene (reference sequence). The CDR3 runs to 15 residues.

This sequence joins TRBV19 and TRBJ2-2; perhaps TRBD2 as D (5 bases). V gave up 1 base and J gave up 3 bases, with 9 bases separating them. There are 15 residues in the CDR3. CDR1 is LNHDA and CDR2 is SQIVND in the germline V gene (reference sequence). CDR3 residues: CASSIGERHTGELFF. In nucleotides, the CDR3 is TGTGCCAGTAGTATAGGGGAGCGTCACACCGGGGAGCTGTTTTTT.

The CDR3: CASSRDNSGNTIYF. As DNA, the CDR3 is TGCGCCAGCAGCCGGGACAACTCTGGAAACACCATATATTTT. The chain combines TRBV5-1 with TRBJ1-3; tentatively, D is TRBD1 (6 bases). Germline-derived CDR1 and CDR2 are SGHRS and YFSETQ. V was clipped by 4 bases and J by 0 bases, with 8 bases between them. The CDR3 has 14 amino acids.

The gene calls are TRBV9 and TRBJ2-7; 11 nucleotides line up with TRBD2. CDR3 length equals 16 residues. Germline CDR1 SGDLS, CDR2 YYNGEE. The ends lost 0 bases at V and 3 bases at J; junction bases unmatched: 5. Written as DNA, the CDR3 is TGTGCCAGCAGCGTAGGCGGGACTAGCGGCCTCTACGAGCAGTACTTC. Translated, it gives CASSVGGTSGLYEQYF.

The J gene is TRBJ2-1, the V gene TRBV10-1; D perhaps matches TRBD2 (6 bases). Trimming cost V 2 bases and J 4 bases, with 12 bases left between them. Germline values: CDR1 WNHNN, CDR2 SYGVQD (reference sequence). This CDR3 has 15 residues. The CDR3 nucleotides are TGCGCCAGCAGTGAGCGGGGGACGGGGTACAATGAGCAGTTCTTC. Its protein product is CASSERGTGYNEQFF.

The chain uses TRBV28 and TRBJ1-5; TRBD1 agrees at 9 bases. J was trimmed by 6 bases and V by 6 bases; bases with no gene match: 15. The CDR3 is 17 amino acids. The germline gives CDR1 MDHEN, CDR2 SYDVKM. This CDR3 is CASRLPPRGQGVQPQHF. CDR3 sequence (DNA): TGTGCCAGCAGACTCCCCCCCCGGGGACAGGGAGTTCAGCCCCAGCATTTT.

The V and J genes are TRBV19 and TRBJ1-2; 7 nucleotides match TRBD1. The CDR3 totals 14 residues. After removal of 8 bases from V and 7 bases from J, the junction contained 13 bases not matched to a gene. Germline CDR1 and CDR2: LNHDA and SQIVND (reference sequence). CDR3: CASGLRDSYSGYTF. DNA of the CDR3: TGTGCCAGTGGACTCAGGGACAGCTACTCTGGCTACACCTTC.

The chain uses TRBV25-1 and TRBJ1-1; D unclear. V shed 5 bases and J shed 4 bases, with 5 bases lying between them. The CDR3 totals 11 residues. Germline V gene lookup returns CDR1 MGHDK and CDR2 SYGVNS. CDR3 region: CASSFFTEAFF. Here the CDR3 DNA reads TGTGCCAGCAGTTTCTTCACTGAAGCTTTCTTT.

This sequence joins TRBV5-5 and TRBJ1-4, with D perhaps matching TRBD1 (6 bases). Germline V CDR1 and CDR2: SGHKS, YYEKEE (reference sequence). V was clipped by 3 bases and J by 4 bases, with 10 bases between them. CDR3 size: 14 residues. Here the CDR3 DNA reads TGTGCCAGCAGCTCCGGACAGATTAATGAAAAACTGTTTTTT. Its translation is CASSSGQINEKLFF.

J is TRBJ2-3 and V is TRBV19; possibly TRBD1 for D (6 bases). The V gene's germline CDR1 is LNHDA and CDR2 SQIVND (reference sequence). Trimming left V 5 bases short and J 2 bases short, with 11 bases between. This CDR3 spans 14 amino acids. The CDR3 sequence: CASSYTGPTDTQYF. The CDR3 DNA follows: TGTGCCAGTAGTTATACAGGGCCCACAGATACGCAGTATTTT.

The rearrangement uses TRBV27 and TRBJ2-7, with no clear D. Germline V gene lookup returns CDR1 MNHEY and CDR2 SMNVEV (reference sequence). The CDR3 spans 8 residues. CDR3 coding DNA: TGTCCCAATCGGGAGCAGTACTTC. Encoded protein: CPNREQYF.

The chain couples TRBV5-1 to TRBJ2-3; no clear D. The germline V gene encodes CDR1 SGHRS and CDR2 YFSETQ. The CDR3 sequence is 13 residues long. Deletions cut 3 bases from V and 3 bases from J, with 8 bases between. The CDR3 spells CASSSRMTDTQYF. For the CDR3, the DNA is TGCGCCAGCAGCTCGAGAATGACAGATACGCAGTATTTT.

This rearrangement joins TRBV6-1 to TRBJ1-1; the D gene is possibly TRBD1 (5 bases). The CDR3 runs 13 residues. Germline assignment: CDR1 MNHNS and CDR2 SASEGT. Trimming left V 1 base short and J 4 bases short, with 7 bases between. The CDR3 coding sequence is TGTGCCAGCAGTGAAGGACAGATCACTGAAGCTTTCTTT. Translated: CASSEGQITEAFF.

The chain combines TRBV25-1 with TRBJ1-1; D remains ambiguous. The CDR3 consists of 13 residues. The germline gives CDR1 MGHDK, CDR2 SYGVNS. Trimming removed 4 bases at V and 3 bases at J, with 9 bases between. This CDR3 reads CASSAPPDTEAFF. The CDR3 DNA is TGTGCCAGCAGTGCCCCCCCGGACACTGAAGCTTTCTTT.

CDR3 DNA sequence: TGCAGCGTTGAAGAGGGGCAGATAAACTATGGCTACACCTTC. Its protein product is CSVEEGQINYGYTF. The chain combines TRBV29-1 with TRBJ1-2; a weak D match, TRBD1 (5 bases). The CDR3 runs to 14 residues. CDR1 and CDR2 from the germline V gene are SQVTM and ANQGSEA. V lost 0 bases and J 2 bases, leaving 10 bases between the germline ends.

The rearrangement links TRBV14 to TRBJ1-2; weak D call: TRBD1 (5 bases). Germline V gene sequence: CDR1 SGHDN, CDR2 FVKESK. The CDR3 contains 14 residues. V was clipped by 1 base and J by 3 bases, with 9 bases between them. The CDR3 region is CASSQGGNDYGYTF. In DNA form, the CDR3 reads TGTGCCAGCAGCCAAGGGGGCAACGACTATGGCTACACCTTC.

V gene TRBV29-1 combines with J gene TRBJ1-2; D is unclear. The CDR3 totals 11 residues. Germline-derived CDR1 and CDR2 are SQVTM and ANQGSEA. V dropped 6 bases and J dropped 2 bases, with 7 bases sitting between them. The CDR3 DNA follows: TGCAGCGTATCAGCGAACTATGGCTACACCTTC. This sequence encodes CSVSANYGYTF.

The chain recombines TRBV6-6 with TRBJ2-2; 10 positions agree with TRBD2. Trimming took 6 bases from V and 2 from J; bases not matched to a gene: 6. This CDR3 has 16 amino acids. Germline CDR1 and CDR2: MNHNY and SVGAGI (reference sequence). In DNA, the CDR3 is TGTGCCAGCAGCTCAGGACTAGCGGTTAACACCGGGGAGCTGTTTTTT. Translated, it gives CASSSGLAVNTGELFF.

The gene calls are TRBV27 and TRBJ1-1; the match to TRBD1 covers 9 bases. This CDR3 contains 15 residues. Germline V gives CDR1 MNHEY, CDR2 SMNVEV (reference sequence). Trimming at V came to 5 bases and at J to 4 bases, leaving 8 bases not matched to a gene. DNA of the CDR3: TGTGCCAGCAGTGAAGTTCCGGGACAGGGCACTGAAGCTTTCTTT. This codes for CASSEVPGQGTEAFF.

This chain connects TRBV15 to TRBJ2-7; D ambiguous. CDR1 and CDR2 (germline): LNHNV, YYDKDF (reference sequence). V lost 0 bases and J lost 6, with 15 bases in between. The CDR3 is 15 amino acids. CDR3: CATSRDSITAFEQYF. Here the CDR3 DNA reads TGTGCCACCAGCAGAGATAGTATCACAGCCTTCGAGCAGTACTTC.

The chain links TRBV6-1 to TRBJ1-1; 9 bases agree with TRBD1. Germline-derived CDR1 and CDR2 are MNHNS and SASEGT. V lost 4 bases and J lost 5; bases outside the gene matches: 14. This CDR3 is built from 17 residues. The CDR3 DNA is TGTGCCAGCAGTGGTTGGTCGGGACAGGGAAGGAAGACTGAAGCTTTCTTT. Translation gives CASSGWSGQGRKTEAFF.